These 24 T cell receptor beta chains came from one sample sequenced in a study of blood T cell repertoires in COVID-19. Sequenced by immunoSEQ multiplex PCR; TCRdb stores in-frame clones only, minus some. The table lists fewer than 350,000 clones, approximately 87% of them singletons, with less than 15% in the top ten. The sample consisted of peripheral blood. The source is a woman aged 25 to 39 with COVID-19, enrolled during active disease.

The genes are TRBV19 and TRBJ2-1; D is possibly TRBD1 (5 bases). Germline CDR1 and CDR2: LNHDA and SQIVND (reference sequence). The CDR3 loop spans 11 amino acids. The DNA for the CDR3 is TGTGCTACGAAGGGGTACAATGAGCAGTTCTTC. This sequence encodes CATKGYNEQFF.

This chain joins TRBV19 and TRBJ2-7, with TRBD1 matching over 8 bases. V was clipped by 9 bases and J by 1 base; unmatched bases: 5. Germline lookup yields CDR1 LNHDA and CDR2 SQIVND (reference sequence). The CDR3 consists of 13 residues. The DNA of the CDR3 is TGTGCCAGCCGGGACAGGACTTCCTACGAGCAGTACTTC. Residues: CASRDRTSYEQYF.

This chain links TRBV9 with TRBJ2-1, with TRBD1 matching over 10 bases. V was pared by 10 bases and J by 4 bases, with 8 bases of the junction left unmatched. Germline V gene sequence: CDR1 SGDLS, CDR2 YYNGEE. The CDR3 covers 14 residues. CDR3 amino acids: CAGASGQGYNEQFF. The CDR3 nucleotides read TGTGCCGGAGCTTCGGGACAGGGGTACAATGAGCAGTTCTTC.

A single count supports this clone. The V call is TRBV6-5, the J call TRBJ1-2, with D possibly being TRBD1 (5 bases). V dropped 4 bases and J dropped 8 bases, with 14 bases sitting between them. Germline V gene lookup returns CDR1 MNHEY and CDR2 SVGAGI. The CDR3 is made up of 13 amino acids. The CDR3 protein is CASSSAGYKGYTF. CDR3 sequence (DNA): TGTGCCAGCAGTTCGGCAGGGTACAAGGGCTACACCTTC.

The V and J genes are TRBV18 and TRBJ1-3; D not resolved. This CDR3 is built from 16 residues. V was trimmed by 6 bases and J by 0 bases, leaving 15 bases between them. In germline, CDR1 is KGHSH, CDR2 LQKENI. The CDR3 loop reads CASSLAGGSSGNTIYF. DNA for the CDR3: TGTGCCAGCTCCCTAGCCGGAGGTTCCTCTGGAAACACCATATATTTT.

The sample holds a few counts of this clone. The chain has TRBV14 and TRBJ2-2, with 8 bases identical to TRBD1. V lost 4 bases to trimming and J lost 3 bases; unmatched junction nucleotides: 16. The CDR3 sequence is 19 residues long. The germline CDR1 and CDR2 sequences are SGHDN and FVKESK. CDR3 region: CASSRRTGILGTDTGELFF. CDR3 coding DNA: TGTGCCAGCAGCCGTAGGACAGGGATATTGGGTACGGACACCGGGGAGCTGTTTTTT.

The rearrangement links TRBV7-6 to TRBJ2-3; D not certain. Trimming stripped 0 bases from V and 6 bases from J, with 13 bases between. The CDR3 loop spans 15 amino acids. From germline, CDR1 is SGHVS and CDR2 FNYEAQ. The CDR3 DNA reads TGTGCCAGCAGCTTAGCCCTCCGCCTCGGGGATACGCAGTATTTT. Its translation: CASSLALRLGDTQYF.

This sequence joins TRBV27 and TRBJ1-2; D gene ambiguous. CDR1 and CDR2 (germline): MNHEY, SMNVEV (reference sequence). Trimming took 5 bases from V and 2 from J, leaving 9 bases between them. The CDR3 is made up of 13 amino acids. The CDR3 nucleotides read TGTGCCAGCAGTCCTGTTATCAACTATGGCTACACCTTC. Protein product: CASSPVINYGYTF.

The chain carries TRBV11-2 and TRBJ1-2, with D hard to call. Per germline, CDR1 SGHAT and CDR2 FQNNGV. The CDR3 runs 14 residues. The ends were cut back, 0 bases at V and 6 bases at J, with 11 bases in the middle. Written as DNA, the CDR3 is TGTGCCAGCAGCTTAGATGGGCGAAGCAATGGCTACACCTTC. Encoded protein: CASSLDGRSNGYTF.

The V and J genes are TRBV5-5 and TRBJ1-6; unclear D gene. The germline V gene encodes CDR1 SGHKS and CDR2 YYEKEE (reference sequence). This CDR3 is built from 13 residues. V gave up 4 bases and J gave up 5 bases, with 7 bases separating them. CDR3 in amino acids: CASSLEHNSPLHF. The CDR3, as DNA: TGTGCCAGCAGCCTCGAGCATAATTCACCCCTCCACTTT. The full variable domain, its missing parts supplied by reference TRBV5-5 and TRBJ1-6, is DAGVTQSPTHLIKTRGQQVTLRCSPISGHKSVSWYQQVLGQGPQFIFQYYEKEERGRGNFPDRFSARQFPNYSSELNVNALLLGDSALYLCASSLEHNSPLHFGNGTRLTVT.

The chain joins TRBV6-5 to TRBJ2-7; 9 bases map to TRBD1. Germline lookup yields CDR1 MNHEY and CDR2 SVGAGI. Germline trimming cut 7 bases from V and 3 bases from J; bases unmatched to any gene: 7. There are 14 residues in the CDR3. This chain's CDR3 is CASTIGQGNYEQYF. The CDR3 nucleotides read TGTGCCAGCACAATCGGACAGGGGAACTACGAGCAGTACTTC.

The count of this clone is one. The chain uses TRBV19 and TRBJ2-4; 9 positions match TRBD1. The CDR3 totals 13 residues. V lost 10 bases and J lost 6; bases outside the gene matches: 7. Germline V gene data show CDR1 as LNHDA and CDR2 as SQIVND (reference sequence). The CDR3 bases are TGTGCCACGGCTTACAGGGGGCGAAACATTCAGTACTTC. It yields the protein CATAYRGRNIQYF.

V gene TRBV11-3 combines with J gene TRBJ2-1; 8 bases are shared with TRBD1. CDR1 SGHNT and CDR2 YENEEA come from the germline V gene. This CDR3 has 15 residues. J gave up 2 bases and V 5 bases, and 5 bases lay outside the gene matches. CDR3 sequence (DNA): TGTGCCAGCAGCCTTCGGGACAGGACCTACAATGAGCAGTTCTTC. It translates to CASSLRDRTYNEQFF.

The V call is TRBV2, the J call TRBJ2-5; 7 nucleotides match TRBD2. V trimming: 3 bases; J trimming: 4 bases; junction bases outside the gene matches: 2. The CDR3 has 13 residues. The germline V gene encodes CDR1 SNHLY and CDR2 FYNNEI. The CDR3 nucleotides read TGTGCCAGCAGTGAGGGGGGGTTAGAGACCCAGTACTTC. Protein sequence: CASSEGGLETQYF.

The chain has TRBV6-5 and TRBJ1-3; the D gene is possibly TRBD1 (5 bases). This CDR3 has 13 residues. V was clipped by 6 bases and J by 4 bases, with 10 bases between them. CDR1 is MNHEY and CDR2 is SVGAGI in the germline V gene. CDR3: CASSSRVGNTIYF. The CDR3 nucleotides are TGTGCCAGCAGCAGCAGGGTCGGAAACACCATATATTTT.

The rearrangement uses TRBV7-9 and TRBJ2-7; 8 positions agree with TRBD2. The germline V gene has CDR1 SEHNR and CDR2 FQNEAQ (reference sequence). CDR3 length: 15 residues. The ends lost 5 bases at V and 2 bases at J; junction bases unmatched: 8. The CDR3 spells CASSHVLAGTYEQYF. In DNA, the CDR3 is TGTGCCAGCAGCCACGTATTAGCGGGGACCTACGAGCAGTACTTC.

This chain links TRBV27 with TRBJ1-2, with 7 bases that match TRBD1. The CDR3 is made up of 12 amino acids. Germline CDR1 reads MNHEY; CDR2 reads SMNVEV (reference sequence). Trimming at V came to 6 bases and at J to 6 bases, leaving 4 bases not matched to a gene. The CDR3 coding sequence is TGTGCCAGCAGGATACAGGGGAATGGCTACACCTTC. It translates to CASRIQGNGYTF.

J is TRBJ1-2 and V is TRBV24-1; weak D call: TRBD1 (5 bases). V lost 7 bases to trimming and J lost 5 bases, with 13 bases between them. Looked up from germline, CDR1 is KGHDR and CDR2 is SFDVKD. The CDR3 has 13 amino acids. The CDR3 bases are TGTGCCACCAGAGGGGCAGAAGCTTATGGCTACACCTTC. It is translated as CATRGAEAYGYTF.

This clone was seen just once. The J gene is TRBJ2-1, the V gene TRBV7-9; 7 nucleotides agree with TRBD1. The germline gives CDR1 SEHNR, CDR2 FQNEAQ (reference sequence). Unmatched junction bases numbered 8, after V lost 5 bases and J lost 4 bases. The CDR3 runs to 15 residues. The CDR3 DNA is TGTGCCAGCAGCGCGCCTTCGACAGGGTACAATGAGCAGTTCTTC. This sequence encodes CASSAPSTGYNEQFF.

The V and J genes are TRBV5-1 and TRBJ2-7; the D gene is possibly TRBD1 (6 bases). Trimming took 6 bases from V and 0 from J, leaving 13 bases between them. Germline CDR1 is SGHRS and CDR2 is YFSETQ. The CDR3 consists of 14 residues. CDR3 sequence (DNA): TGCGCCAGCAAGGTCGGACAGAGCTCCTACGAGCAGTACTTC. It codes for CASKVGQSSYEQYF.

The chain links TRBV18 to TRBJ1-1, with D perhaps matching TRBD1 (6 bases). This CDR3 spans 17 amino acids. Germline lookup yields CDR1 KGHSH and CDR2 LQKENI. Trimming cost V 3 bases and J 1 base, with 18 bases left between them. DNA of the CDR3: TGTGCCAGCTCACCCTCTACACAAGGGACAAGGAACACTGAAGCTTTCTTT. It specifies CASSPSTQGTRNTEAFF.

The count of this clone is one. The chain carries TRBV19 and TRBJ1-4, with 11 bases matching TRBD1. From germline, CDR1 is LNHDA and CDR2 SQIVND (reference sequence). The V gene end was trimmed by 5 bases and the J gene end by 6 bases; junction bases not matched to a gene: 11. The CDR3 loop spans 17 amino acids. The CDR3 loop is CASSFKDRGRSDEKLFF. The CDR3 DNA reads as TGTGCCAGTAGTTTCAAGGACAGGGGGCGCTCGGATGAAAAACTGTTTTTT.

This chain uses TRBV4-2 with TRBJ1-1; TRBD1 is a possible D gene (5 bases). Germline lookup yields CDR1 LGHNA and CDR2 YNFKEQ. The CDR3 has 17 amino acids. V lost 0 bases and J lost 1, with 15 bases in between. The CDR3: CASSQDPPGGENTEAFF. CDR3 in DNA: TGTGCCAGCAGCCAAGATCCTCCCGGGGGTGAGAACACTGAAGCTTTCTTT.

The chain employs TRBV5-4 and TRBJ1-5, with D unresolved. Deletions cut 1 base from V and 0 bases from J, with 8 bases between. CDR1 and CDR2 from the germline V gene are SGHNT and YYREEE (reference sequence). The CDR3 extends over 15 amino acids. The CDR3 coding sequence is TGTGCCAGCAGCTTGAAGCGGTATAGCAATCAGCCCCAGCATTTT. As protein: CASSLKRYSNQPQHF.